Given below is one TCR beta chain in context. A clone one base away is much larger, so this may be a read error. Only patients with CD8+CD57+ cell expansion on flow cytometry were chosen for sequencing. CDR1 is SGHRS and CDR2 is YFSETQ in the germline V gene. The V and J ends lost 3 bases and 4 bases, in that order; junction bases with no gene match: 5. CDR3 length: 15 residues. These data are taken from a study of CD8+CD57+ T cells in acquired aplastic anemia. Genomic DNA acted as the template from which TCR beta VDJ combination and CDR3 sequence profiling were carried out. TCRdb fed the reads into MiXCR, producing one record per CDR3 protein. The repertoire holds approximately 160,000 distinct CDR3 sequences, with less than 50% as singletons.

The chain carries TRBV5-1 and TRBJ2-3, with TRBD1 identical over 10 bases. The material sequenced was sorted CD4+, CD8+, or CD8+CD57+ T cells (not recorded which) from PBMCs. This TCR was recovered from a human donor with aplastic anemia. CDR3 in DNA: TGCGCCAGCAGCTCGTGGGACAGGGGTTCAGATACGCAGTATTTT. The encoded protein is CASSSWDRGSDTQYF.